The 10 T cell receptor beta chains listed next were all sequenced from one sample in a study of blood T cell repertoires in COVID-19 (dated by TCRdb to about 2020). Receptors were amplified or captured by the immunoSEQ multiplex PCR assay. Sourced from immuneACCESS, this table was stored by TCRdb with only in-frame sequences that have V and J called. A share of the clones is absent; for the studies checked, an unresolved V gene accounts for under half, and the remainder has no known explanation. This sample has fewer than 300,000 clones in its table, and roughly 85% of those were observed once. The leading ten clones occupy 2.5% to 3% of the sample. The sequenced material came from PBMCs or T cells enriched from blood (not recorded which). These receptors all stem from a woman between 50 and 59 years old who had recovered from COVID-19.

J is TRBJ1-1 and V is TRBV28; 9 positions match TRBD1. The CDR3 contains 15 residues. Per germline, CDR1 MDHEN and CDR2 SYDVKM. Trimming cost V 5 bases and J 4 bases; bases outside gene matches: 8. The CDR3 spells CASSAPGQGITEAFF. The CDR3 DNA is TGTGCCAGCAGTGCCCCGGGACAGGGAATCACTGAAGCTTTCTTT.

The sample holds one count of this clone. The same CDR3 can be traced to other DNA sequences in this sample. The V gene is TRBV30, the J gene TRBJ1-1; unclear D gene. This CDR3 spans 12 amino acids. Germline values: CDR1 GTSNPN, CDR2 SVGIG (reference sequence). V was clipped by 3 bases and J by 1 base, with 6 bases between them. Written as DNA, the CDR3 is TGTGCCTGGAGGCGAGGGAACACTGAAGCTTTCTTT. Encoded protein: CAWRRGNTEAFF.

Concerning this clone: A read error may be the cause here, since a much bigger clone is one base away. The chain carries TRBV3-1 (or the pseudogene TRBV3-2) and TRBJ1-6; D gene uncertain. This CDR3 spans 11 amino acids. Trimming shortened V by 5 bases and J by 9 bases, and 5 bases separated the two germline ends. The germline V gene encodes CDR1 LGHDT and CDR2 YNNKEL (reference sequence). The CDR3 region is CASSYGSPLHF. In DNA, the CDR3 is TGTGCCAGCAGCTACGGTTCACCCCTCCACTTT.

The J gene is TRBJ2-7, the V gene TRBV6-1; D is perhaps TRBD1 (5 bases). Germline V gene lookup returns CDR1 MNHNS and CDR2 SASEGT. V lost 2 bases and J 2 bases, leaving 13 bases between the germline ends. CDR3 size: 15 residues. This chain's CDR3 is CASSEWAGKAYEQYF. As DNA, the CDR3 is TGTGCCAGCAGTGAATGGGCAGGGAAAGCCTACGAGCAGTACTTC.

The genes are TRBV5-1 and TRBJ2-5, with 10 bases identical to TRBD2. J gave up 5 bases and V 0 bases, and 4 bases lay outside the gene matches. The CDR3 totals 15 residues. Germline loops: CDR1 SGHRS, CDR2 YFSETQ. This chain's CDR3 is CASSLGLAGDETQYF. The DNA of the CDR3 is TGCGCCAGCAGCTTGGGGCTAGCGGGAGATGAGACCCAGTACTTC.

The gene calls are TRBV9 and TRBJ1-5; possible D gene TRBD1, 5 bases. The CDR3 spans 15 residues. Germline V gene lookup returns CDR1 SGDLS and CDR2 YYNGEE. V dropped 5 bases and J dropped 3 bases, with 15 bases sitting between them. As DNA, the CDR3 is TGTGCCAGCAGTCGTACGGGGGGGAACAATCAGCCCCAGCATTTT. It is translated as CASSRTGGNNQPQHF. The full variable domain, its missing parts supplied by reference TRBV9 and TRBJ1-5, is DSGVTQTPKHLITATGQRVTLRCSPRSGDLSVYWYQQSLDQGLQFLIQYYNGEERAKGNILERFSAQQFPDLHSELNLSSLELGDSALYFCASSRTGGNNQPQHFGDGTRLSIL.

A few counts support this clone. The chain joins TRBV10-3 to TRBJ1-1, with unresolved D. The germline V gene has CDR1 ENHRY and CDR2 SYGVKD. V was shortened by 8 bases and J by 5 bases, with 24 bases between the two germline ends. The CDR3 contains 16 residues. The CDR3 spells CAIGNYAQTRGTEAFF. CDR3 nucleotide sequence: TGTGCCATCGGAAACTACGCTCAGACCCGGGGAACTGAAGCTTTCTTT.

The chain recombines TRBV7-6 with TRBJ2-3, with 7 bases identical to TRBD2. The CDR3 covers 14 residues. The germline V gene has CDR1 SGHVS and CDR2 FNYEAQ. V lost 3 bases and J lost 2; bases outside the gene matches: 2. CDR3 nucleotide sequence: TGTGCCAGCAGCTTCGGACTAGACACAGATACGCAGTATTTT. It specifies CASSFGLDTDTQYF.

In its sample, this clone was seen a few times. This rearrangement joins TRBV19 to TRBJ2-1; D might be TRBD1 (6 bases). Germline CDR1 and CDR2: LNHDA and SQIVND (reference sequence). V was shortened by 4 bases and J by 4 bases, with 17 bases between the two germline ends. This CDR3 is 16 amino acids long. The DNA for the CDR3 is TGTGCCAGTAGTAACCGGGGCAGGGGAGCTTACAATGAGCAGTTCTTC. Translating gives CASSNRGRGAYNEQFF.

In DNA, the CDR3 is TGTGCCTGGAGTTCCCGCTCTGGGGCCAACGTCCTGACTTTC. It specifies CAWSSRSGANVLTF. The rearrangement links TRBV30 to TRBJ2-6; D uncertain. Germline lookup yields CDR1 GTSNPN and CDR2 SVGIG (reference sequence). Trimming shortened V by 2 bases and J by 0 bases, and 5 bases separated the two germline ends. The CDR3 length is 14 residues.